The clone carrying this T cell receptor beta chain turned up a few times. Its antigen is unknown. The ends lost 5 bases at V and 6 bases at J; junction bases unmatched: 7. Germline loops: CDR1 SGHVS, CDR2 FQNEAQ. The CDR3 has 14 amino acids. This sample stems from a study of identical twins. Notes on the study in general: Within monozygotic twins, out-of-frame TCR alpha sharing was underestimated by the models.

Via MiXCR, TCRdb re-called the 5' RACE reads, giving one row per CDR3 protein. In the table there are about 300,000 distinct CDR3 sequences, around an eighth of which are singletons. These same records also appear under a second study, on yellow fever vaccine responses in identical twins.

The sample consisted of CD8+ T cells sorted from blood. This chain connects TRBV7-8 to TRBJ2-3; 8 positions agree with TRBD1. The sequence came from a young woman in good health. The CDR3: CASSNRDRWDTQYF. The CDR3 DNA is TGTGCCAGCAGCAACCGGGACAGGTGGGATACGCAGTATTTT. The whole variable domain, remainder taken from reference TRBV7-8 and TRBJ2-3, is GAGVSQSPRYKVAKRGQDVALRCDPISGHVSLFWYQQALGQGPEFLTYFQNEAQLDKSGLPSDRFFAERPEGSVSTLKIQRTQQEDSAVYLCASSNRDRWDTQYFGPGTRLTVL.